The 18 T cell receptor beta chains in this list originate from one sample, sequenced in a study of blood T cell repertoires in COVID-19. Assay used: immunoSEQ multiplex PCR; TCRdb lists only in-frame clones, some missing. This table holds over 70,000 clones, roughly 82% found once. The sequencing sample was made of peripheral blood. These receptors were taken from a man aged 60 to 75 with acute or convalescent COVID-19.

The CDR3 protein is CASSLSEETQYF. The DNA for the CDR3 is TGTGCCAGCAGTTTATCAGAAGAGACCCAGTACTTC. The chain uses TRBV28 and TRBJ2-5, with D hard to call. CDR1 is MDHEN, CDR2 SYDVKM, per germline. The CDR3 is made up of 12 amino acids. Trimming took off 1 base at V and 3 bases at J, with 3 bases between the two ends.

The chain links TRBV29-1 to TRBJ1-2, with 8 bases lining up with TRBD1. The V gene end was trimmed by 5 bases and the J gene end by 8 bases; junction bases not matched to a gene: 10. Germline values: CDR1 SQVTM, CDR2 ANQGSEA. The CDR3 spans 13 residues. The DNA for the CDR3 is TGCAGCGTTCTAGCCGTCAGGGGGCAGGGCTACACCTTC. Translation: CSVLAVRGQGYTF.

CDR3 protein: CASSSRRGEYAEAFF. The DNA of the CDR3 is TGTGCCAGCAGTTCCCGCAGGGGGGAATACGCTGAAGCTTTCTTT. J is TRBJ1-1 and V is TRBV27, with 7 bases fitting TRBD1. The CDR3 totals 15 residues. The V and J ends lost 4 bases and 6 bases, in that order; junction bases with no gene match: 11. Germline CDR1 is MNHEY and CDR2 is SMNVEV (reference sequence).

This rearrangement joins TRBV7-2 to TRBJ1-2; D may be TRBD1 (5 bases). The CDR3 has 14 residues. CDR1 is SGHTA, CDR2 FQGNSA, per germline. V dropped 5 bases and J dropped 6 bases, with 16 bases sitting between them. CDR3 in amino acids: CASSQFVEGHGYTF. The DNA for the CDR3 is TGTGCCAGCAGCCAGTTTGTGGAGGGGCATGGCTACACCTTC.

This chain joins TRBV5-1 and TRBJ1-2, with 7 bases that match TRBD1. Germline V gives CDR1 SGHRS, CDR2 YFSETQ. This CDR3 is built from 14 residues. Trimming removed 4 bases from V and 4 bases from J; junction bases left unmatched: 7. The DNA of the CDR3 is TGCGCCAGCAGCCCGGAGGGACAGAGCTATGGCTACACCTTC. Encoded protein: CASSPEGQSYGYTF.

The chain employs TRBV10-1 and TRBJ2-5, with 11 bases aligning to TRBD2. The CDR3 is 15 residues long. The J segment lost 5 bases and the V segment lost 0 bases, leaving 2 bases of the junction unmatched. The germline V gene encodes CDR1 WNHNN and CDR2 SYGVQD (reference sequence). The chain's CDR3 is CASSESLAGGETQYF. DNA of the CDR3: TGCGCCAGCAGTGAGTCCCTAGCGGGAGGCGAGACCCAGTACTTC.

The genes are TRBV18 and TRBJ1-1, with TRBD1 as a possible D gene (5 bases). CDR3 length: 14 residues. The V gene's germline CDR1 is KGHSH and CDR2 LQKENI. V was shortened by 3 bases and J by 2 bases, with 10 bases between the two germline ends. CDR3 nucleotide sequence: TGTGCCAGCTCACCGGAGGGGACTAACACTGAAGCTTTCTTT. This translates into CASSPEGTNTEAFF.

V usage is TRBV10-1 and J usage is TRBJ2-3, with TRBD2 identical over 9 bases. The V segment lost 4 bases and the J segment 4 bases; nucleotides outside the gene matches: 12. Germline lookup yields CDR1 WNHNN and CDR2 SYGVQD (reference sequence). The CDR3 is made up of 17 amino acids. For the CDR3, the DNA is TGCGCCAGCAGTGGGCCTCTAGCGGGGAGGATCGCAGATACGCAGTATTTT. Its translation: CASSGPLAGRIADTQYF.

The V gene is TRBV12-3 or TRBV12-4, the J gene TRBJ2-7; no firm D call. The CDR3 is 13 amino acids. Trimming removed 7 bases from V and 9 bases from J, with 19 bases in between. CDR3 DNA sequence: TGTGCCAGCACCTTACAGACGACGGCCAGGCAGTACTTC. Encoded protein: CASTLQTTARQYF.

The chain's CDR3 is CSASRGLALGNEQYF. CDR3 in DNA: TGCAGTGCTAGTCGGGGACTAGCGTTAGGGAACGAGCAGTACTTC. This chain uses TRBV20-1 with TRBJ2-7; 10 bases agree with TRBD2. Trimming cost V 3 bases and J 5 bases; bases outside gene matches: 10. The length of the CDR3 is 15 residues. Germline V gene sequence: CDR1 DFQATT, CDR2 SNEGSKA (reference sequence).

This clone was seen only a few times. The chain is built from TRBV7-2 and TRBJ2-5; the D is unclear. Germline CDR1 reads SGHTA; CDR2 reads FQGNSA. The CDR3 consists of 12 residues. Trimming removed 3 bases at V and 1 base at J, with 3 bases between. The CDR3 is CASSFGQETQYF. CDR3 coding DNA: TGTGCCAGCAGCTTCGGCCAAGAGACCCAGTACTTC.

The rearrangement uses TRBV28 and TRBJ2-1, with 9 bases matching TRBD2. CDR3 size: 19 residues. V lost 7 bases, J lost 5 bases, and 21 bases stayed unmatched. Per the germline V gene, CDR1 is MDHEN and CDR2 is SYDVKM. The CDR3 DNA follows: TGTGCCAGCACACCCGTTAACCTAGCGGCGGGAGGGGCAAACAATGAGCAGTTCTTC. Its protein product is CASTPVNLAAGGANNEQFF.

The rearrangement joins TRBV13 to TRBJ1-5, with D hard to call. The CDR3 is 13 residues long. Germline V gives CDR1 PRHDT, CDR2 FYEKMQ (reference sequence). Between the trimmed V and J ends, which lost 1 base and 7 bases, there was a span of 8 bases. In DNA form, the CDR3 reads TGTGCCAGCAGCTTAGACCCGGAGCAGCCCCAGCATTTT. This gives the protein CASSLDPEQPQHF.

The V gene is TRBV4-1, the J gene TRBJ1-2, with D possibly TRBD1 on 6 matching bases. Per germline, CDR1 MGHRA and CDR2 YSYEKL. With 4 bases removed from V and 8 bases from J, the gap between germline ends came to 17 bases. The CDR3 covers 14 residues. In DNA form, the CDR3 reads TGCGCCAGCAGCCGAGGAGGGGGAGGGTTCGGCTACACCTTC. Translating gives CASSRGGGGFGYTF.

The rearrangement links TRBV19 to TRBJ1-5; D is unresolved. V lost 3 bases to trimming and J lost 4 bases, with 13 bases between them. Germline CDR1 LNHDA, CDR2 SQIVND (reference sequence). This CDR3 region has 15 residues. The CDR3 is CASSIWEGFNQPQHF. CDR3 DNA sequence: TGTGCCAGTAGTATTTGGGAGGGATTTAATCAGCCCCAGCATTTT. Complete variable domain (other parts from reference TRBV19 and TRBJ1-5): DGGITQSPKYLFRKEGQNVTLSCEQNLNHDAMYWYRQDPGQGLRLIYYSQIVNDFQKGDIAEGYSVSREKKESFPLTVTSAQKNPTAFYLCASSIWEGFNQPQHFGDGTRLSIL.

This clone was recorded once. V gene TRBV19 combines with J gene TRBJ2-4; D might be TRBD1 (6 bases). The CDR3 extends over 17 amino acids. The germline V gene has CDR1 LNHDA and CDR2 SQIVND (reference sequence). Trimming took 3 bases from V and 0 from J, leaving 15 bases between them. CDR3 protein: CASSMDGQGIAKNIQYF. In DNA, the CDR3 is TGTGCCAGTAGTATGGACGGGCAGGGGATAGCCAAAAACATTCAGTACTTC. Based on the CDR3 plus reference TRBV19 and TRBJ2-4, the full variable domain is DGGITQSPKYLFRKEGQNVTLSCEQNLNHDAMYWYRQDPGQGLRLIYYSQIVNDFQKGDIAEGYSVSREKKESFPLTVTSAQKNPTAFYLCASSMDGQGIAKNIQYFGAGTRLSVL.

In regard to this clone: This sample also contains other DNA sequences that code for the same CDR3. V and J are TRBV5-4 and TRBJ2-3; D gene unclear. Germline V CDR1 and CDR2: SGHNT, YYREEE (reference sequence). V was shortened by 0 bases and J by 0 bases, with 8 bases between the two germline ends. The CDR3 runs 15 residues. The CDR3 nucleotides read TGTGCCAGCAGCTTGGCGTCGGGTAGCACAGATACGCAGTATTTT. Translation: CASSLASGSTDTQYF.

This clone was detected only once. V and J are TRBV25-1 and TRBJ2-7; D not resolved. Per the germline V gene, CDR1 is MGHDK and CDR2 is SYGVNS. Trimming shortened V by 3 bases and J by 0 bases, and 9 bases separated the two germline ends. This CDR3 is 14 amino acids long. The chain's CDR3 is CASSDRIDSYEQYF. The DNA of the CDR3 is TGTGCCAGCAGTGACCGTATAGACTCCTACGAGCAGTACTTC.